The sequence of this TCR beta chain was determined in a study of shared clonotypes between healthy human individuals. Background on the study: Three CD4 naive, three CD4 memory, two CD8 naive and one CD8 memory plate were used per donor.

Several immunoSEQ plates received, in even portions, the genomic DNA of each subset. Approximately 30,000 T cell genomes (about 0.2 ug DNA) went into each sorted-subset replicate. Libraries were prepared by immunoSEQ multiplex PCR; TCRdb keeps only in-frame clonotypes and omits some of them. This table has 2,500,000 or so clones, about 90% appearing once. V was trimmed by 3 bases and J by 6 bases, leaving 10 bases between them. Germline values: CDR1 SGHDT, CDR2 YYEEEE. This CDR3 is built from 13 residues. Source material: naive CD4+ T cells from PBMCs. Subset of the sample: CD45RA+ positively selected. This sequence was found in a man aged 18 to 30 in good health. Some clones in this sample may be carry-over from other donors' samples. The chain uses TRBV5-6 and TRBJ2-1; weak D call: TRBD1 (6 bases). For the CDR3, the DNA is TGTGCCAGCAGCTCAAGAGGGGGCAATGAGCAGTTCTTC. This encodes CASSSRGGNEQFF. Supplemented by reference TRBV5-6 and TRBJ2-1, the full variable domain reads DAGVTQSPTHLIKTRGQQVTLRCSPKSGHDTVSWYQQALGQGPQFIFQYYEEEERQRGNFPDRFSGHQFPNYSSELNVNALLLGDSALYLCASSSRGGNEQFFGPGTRLTVL.